This T cell receptor (beta chain) emerged from a study of blood T cell repertoires in COVID-19. As handled by the study authors: Amplification of reference gene primers was used by the study to estimate nucleated cell counts. Produced via immunoSEQ multiplex PCR; TCRdb's table is partial and in-frame only. D and trimming were read from the DNA, whereas the V and J calls and clone size are those reported in that table. This table holds over 50,000 clones, over 70% found once. Germline CDR1 reads KGHSH; CDR2 reads LQKENI. CDR3 length: 16 amino acids. Trimming took 4 bases from V and 5 from J; bases not matched to a gene: 7.

Sequencing was performed on peripheral blood. The V and J genes are TRBV18 and TRBJ2-7; 14 bases map to TRBD2. The source is a human donor in a cohort sampled during active COVID-19. In DNA form, the CDR3 reads TGTGCCAGCTCACATCGGACTAGCGGGAGGCTCCACGAGCAGTACTTC. Its protein product is CASSHRTSGRLHEQYF.